The 10 T cell receptor beta chains reported below all come from one sample, sequenced in a study of Ad26.COV2.S vaccination and SARS-CoV-2 variants. Sequencing was performed with immunoSEQ multiplex PCR; in TCRdb, only in-frame clones are kept and a portion is missing. The sample includes just over 350,000 clones, about 90% seen only once; the top ten take roughly 3.9%. Material: peripheral blood, obtained after recovery from COVID-19. All receptors come from a human donor who had recovered from COVID-19.

The J gene is TRBJ2-3, the V gene TRBV5-4; tentative D call: TRBD1 (5 bases). The length of the CDR3 is 15 residues. The germline V gene encodes CDR1 SGHNT and CDR2 YYREEE (reference sequence). V shed 0 bases and J shed 0 bases, with 8 bases lying between them. CDR3 bases: TGTGCCAGCAGCTTGGCAGGGATTAGCACAGATACGCAGTATTTT. Amino acid sequence: CASSLAGISTDTQYF.

The rearrangement links TRBV2 to TRBJ2-3; perhaps D is TRBD1 or TRBD2 (5 bases each). Germline V gene data show CDR1 as SNHLY and CDR2 as FYNNEI. The CDR3 length is 14 residues. V gave up 11 bases and J gave up 2 bases, with 17 bases separating them. This chain's CDR3 is CAVHRDRDTDTQYF. The DNA for the CDR3 is TGTGCCGTACACCGGGACCGTGACACAGATACGCAGTATTTT.

This clone was counted once. V is TRBV7-9 and J is TRBJ1-1; no reliable D call. Germline lookup yields CDR1 SEHNR and CDR2 FQNEAQ (reference sequence). The length of the CDR3 is 12 residues. V lost 4 bases and J lost 6, with 9 bases in between. CDR3 in DNA: TGTGCCAGCAGCTCCCCCCTCGCTGAAGCTTTCTTT. Amino acid sequence: CASSSPLAEAFF.

Turning to this clone: Within the sample, other DNA sequences also encode this same CDR3. The chain joins TRBV4-1 to TRBJ2-7; no reliable D call. The V end was cut by 1 base, the J end by 1 base, with 5 bases between. The CDR3 spans 13 residues. Looked up from germline, CDR1 is MGHRA and CDR2 is YSYEKL. The CDR3 loop reads CASSQVGSYEQYF. The CDR3 nucleotides are TGCGCCAGCAGCCAAGTGGGGTCCTACGAGCAGTACTTC.

This clone has more than one count but fewer than ten. This chain connects TRBV12-5 to TRBJ2-5; possible D gene TRBD1, 5 bases. This CDR3 is 11 amino acids long. Germline-derived CDR1 and CDR2 are LGHNT and FRNRAP. The V end lost 10 bases, the J end lost 0 bases, and 6 bases lay between the germline ends. CDR3 region: CATGYQETQYF. The CDR3 bases are TGTGCTACAGGGTACCAAGAGACCCAGTACTTC. Combining the CDR3 with reference TRBV12-5 and TRBJ2-5 gives the whole variable domain DARVTQTPRHKVTEMGQEVTMRCQPILGHNTVFWYRQTMMQGLELLAYFRNRAPLDDSGMPKDRFSAEMPDATLATLKIQPSEPRDSAVYFCATGYQETQYFGPGTRLLVL.

The chain employs TRBV3-1 (or the pseudogene TRBV3-2) and TRBJ1-2; the match to TRBD1 covers 9 bases. CDR1 is LGHDT, CDR2 YNNKEL, per germline (reference sequence). V dropped 4 bases and J dropped 8; count of bases not matched to a gene: 11. The CDR3 covers 15 residues. CDR3 residues: CASSLTGDRVGGYTF. The DNA for the CDR3 is TGTGCCAGCAGCCTGACGGGGGACAGGGTGGGAGGCTACACCTTC.

V usage is TRBV7-8 and J usage is TRBJ2-1; 9 positions match TRBD1. This CDR3 is built from 12 residues. Germline V gene sequence: CDR1 SGHVS, CDR2 FQNEAQ. The V gene end was trimmed by 6 bases and the J gene end by 12 bases; junction bases not matched to a gene: 6. As DNA, the CDR3 is TGTGCCAGCAGGGCTTCGGGACAGGGGCAGTTCTTC. Its translation: CASRASGQGQFF.

The rearrangement uses TRBV6-5 and TRBJ1-6; D may be TRBD1 (6 bases). The CDR3 contains 16 residues. Germline lookup yields CDR1 MNHEY and CDR2 SVGAGI. V was cut by 2 bases and J by 1 base, with 9 bases left in between. In nucleotides, the CDR3 is TGTGCCAGCAGTTACGGGGGGGCATCCTATAATTCACCCCTCCACTTT. Translation: CASSYGGASYNSPLHF.

This chain connects TRBV6-2 or TRBV6-3 to TRBJ2-5; 7 nucleotides agree with TRBD2. Germline CDR1 and CDR2: MNHEY and SVGEGT. The CDR3 is 15 amino acids. Trimming took 2 bases from V and 3 from J; bases not matched to a gene: 6. CDR3 sequence reads: CASSYPHSGEETQYF. The CDR3 DNA reads as TGTGCCAGCAGTTACCCCCACAGCGGGGAAGAGACCCAGTACTTC.

The chain carries TRBV27 and TRBJ2-7, with a possible D match to TRBD2 (6 bases). CDR3 length: 15 residues. Germline V gene data show CDR1 as MNHEY and CDR2 as SMNVEV (reference sequence). Trimming left V 0 bases short and J 2 bases short, with 11 bases between. CDR3 sequence reads: CASSLSIGGAYEQYF. The CDR3, as DNA: TGTGCCAGCAGTTTATCGATCGGGGGTGCCTACGAGCAGTACTTC.